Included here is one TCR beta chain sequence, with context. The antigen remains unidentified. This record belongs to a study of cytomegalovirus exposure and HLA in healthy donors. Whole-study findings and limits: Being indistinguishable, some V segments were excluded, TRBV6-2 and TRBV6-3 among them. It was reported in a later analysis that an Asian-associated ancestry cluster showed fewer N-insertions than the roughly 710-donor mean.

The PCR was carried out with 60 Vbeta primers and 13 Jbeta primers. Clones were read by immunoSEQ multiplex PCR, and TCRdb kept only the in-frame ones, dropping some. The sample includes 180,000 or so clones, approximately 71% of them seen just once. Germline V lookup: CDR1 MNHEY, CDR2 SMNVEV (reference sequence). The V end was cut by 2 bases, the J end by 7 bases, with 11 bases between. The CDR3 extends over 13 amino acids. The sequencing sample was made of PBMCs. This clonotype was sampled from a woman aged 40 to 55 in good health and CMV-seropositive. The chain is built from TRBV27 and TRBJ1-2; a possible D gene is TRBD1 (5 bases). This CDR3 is CASSLGAGGGYTF. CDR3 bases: TGTGCCAGCAGTTTAGGTGCCGGGGGTGGCTACACCTTC.